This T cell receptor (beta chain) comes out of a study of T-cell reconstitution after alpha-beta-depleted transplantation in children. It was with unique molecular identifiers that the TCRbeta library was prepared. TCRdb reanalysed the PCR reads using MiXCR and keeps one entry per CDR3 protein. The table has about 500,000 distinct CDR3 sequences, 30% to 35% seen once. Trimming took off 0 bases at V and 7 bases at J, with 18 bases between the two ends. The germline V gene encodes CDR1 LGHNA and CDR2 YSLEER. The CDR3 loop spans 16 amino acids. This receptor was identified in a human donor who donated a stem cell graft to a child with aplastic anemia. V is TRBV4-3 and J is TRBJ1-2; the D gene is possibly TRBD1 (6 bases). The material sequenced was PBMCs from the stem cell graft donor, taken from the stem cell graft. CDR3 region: CASSQEIDTGALGYTF. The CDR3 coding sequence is TGCGCCAGCAGCCAAGAAATAGATACGGGGGCGCTTGGCTACACCTTC.